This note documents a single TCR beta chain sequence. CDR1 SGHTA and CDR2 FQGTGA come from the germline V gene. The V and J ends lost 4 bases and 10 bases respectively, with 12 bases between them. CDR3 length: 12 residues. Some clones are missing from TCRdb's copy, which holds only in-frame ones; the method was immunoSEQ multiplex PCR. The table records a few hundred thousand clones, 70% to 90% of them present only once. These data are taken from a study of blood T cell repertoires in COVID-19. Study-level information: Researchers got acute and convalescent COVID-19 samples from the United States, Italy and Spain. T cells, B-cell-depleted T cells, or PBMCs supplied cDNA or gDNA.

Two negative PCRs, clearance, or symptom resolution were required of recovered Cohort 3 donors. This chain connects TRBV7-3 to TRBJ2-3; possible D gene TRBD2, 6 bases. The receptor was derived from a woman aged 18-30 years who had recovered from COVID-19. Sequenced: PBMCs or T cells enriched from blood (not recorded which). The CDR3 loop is CASSSGTPPQYF. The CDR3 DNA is TGTGCCAGCAGCTCCGGGACTCCCCCGCAGTATTTT.